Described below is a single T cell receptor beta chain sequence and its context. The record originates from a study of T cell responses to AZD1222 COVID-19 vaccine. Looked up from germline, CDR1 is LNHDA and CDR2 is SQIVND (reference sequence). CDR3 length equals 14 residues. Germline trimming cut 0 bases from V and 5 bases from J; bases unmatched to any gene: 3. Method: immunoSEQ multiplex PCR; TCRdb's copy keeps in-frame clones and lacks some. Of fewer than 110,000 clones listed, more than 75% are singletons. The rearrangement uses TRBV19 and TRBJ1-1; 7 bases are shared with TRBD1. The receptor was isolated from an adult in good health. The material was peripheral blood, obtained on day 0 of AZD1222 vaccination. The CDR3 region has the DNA TGTGCCAGTAGTATAGATCCAGGGGGAACTGAAGCTTTCTTT. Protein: CASSIDPGGTEAFF.